What follows describes a single T cell receptor (beta chain). Some clones are missing from TCRdb's copy, which holds only in-frame ones; the method was immunoSEQ multiplex PCR. The sample records a few hundred thousand clones, roughly 86% being singletons. This record belongs to a study of blood T cell repertoires in COVID-19. CDR3 length equals 15 residues. J lost 0 bases, V lost 5 bases, and 6 bases had no gene match. Germline CDR1 reads MNHEY; CDR2 reads SVGAGI. The chain is built from TRBV6-5 and TRBJ2-5; TRBD1 aligns across 7 bases. The sample taken for sequencing was peripheral blood. The TCR was taken from a human donor in a cohort sampled during active COVID-19. This CDR3 is CASSPQTGNQETQYF. For the CDR3, the DNA is TGTGCCAGCAGTCCACAGACAGGGAACCAAGAGACCCAGTACTTC.